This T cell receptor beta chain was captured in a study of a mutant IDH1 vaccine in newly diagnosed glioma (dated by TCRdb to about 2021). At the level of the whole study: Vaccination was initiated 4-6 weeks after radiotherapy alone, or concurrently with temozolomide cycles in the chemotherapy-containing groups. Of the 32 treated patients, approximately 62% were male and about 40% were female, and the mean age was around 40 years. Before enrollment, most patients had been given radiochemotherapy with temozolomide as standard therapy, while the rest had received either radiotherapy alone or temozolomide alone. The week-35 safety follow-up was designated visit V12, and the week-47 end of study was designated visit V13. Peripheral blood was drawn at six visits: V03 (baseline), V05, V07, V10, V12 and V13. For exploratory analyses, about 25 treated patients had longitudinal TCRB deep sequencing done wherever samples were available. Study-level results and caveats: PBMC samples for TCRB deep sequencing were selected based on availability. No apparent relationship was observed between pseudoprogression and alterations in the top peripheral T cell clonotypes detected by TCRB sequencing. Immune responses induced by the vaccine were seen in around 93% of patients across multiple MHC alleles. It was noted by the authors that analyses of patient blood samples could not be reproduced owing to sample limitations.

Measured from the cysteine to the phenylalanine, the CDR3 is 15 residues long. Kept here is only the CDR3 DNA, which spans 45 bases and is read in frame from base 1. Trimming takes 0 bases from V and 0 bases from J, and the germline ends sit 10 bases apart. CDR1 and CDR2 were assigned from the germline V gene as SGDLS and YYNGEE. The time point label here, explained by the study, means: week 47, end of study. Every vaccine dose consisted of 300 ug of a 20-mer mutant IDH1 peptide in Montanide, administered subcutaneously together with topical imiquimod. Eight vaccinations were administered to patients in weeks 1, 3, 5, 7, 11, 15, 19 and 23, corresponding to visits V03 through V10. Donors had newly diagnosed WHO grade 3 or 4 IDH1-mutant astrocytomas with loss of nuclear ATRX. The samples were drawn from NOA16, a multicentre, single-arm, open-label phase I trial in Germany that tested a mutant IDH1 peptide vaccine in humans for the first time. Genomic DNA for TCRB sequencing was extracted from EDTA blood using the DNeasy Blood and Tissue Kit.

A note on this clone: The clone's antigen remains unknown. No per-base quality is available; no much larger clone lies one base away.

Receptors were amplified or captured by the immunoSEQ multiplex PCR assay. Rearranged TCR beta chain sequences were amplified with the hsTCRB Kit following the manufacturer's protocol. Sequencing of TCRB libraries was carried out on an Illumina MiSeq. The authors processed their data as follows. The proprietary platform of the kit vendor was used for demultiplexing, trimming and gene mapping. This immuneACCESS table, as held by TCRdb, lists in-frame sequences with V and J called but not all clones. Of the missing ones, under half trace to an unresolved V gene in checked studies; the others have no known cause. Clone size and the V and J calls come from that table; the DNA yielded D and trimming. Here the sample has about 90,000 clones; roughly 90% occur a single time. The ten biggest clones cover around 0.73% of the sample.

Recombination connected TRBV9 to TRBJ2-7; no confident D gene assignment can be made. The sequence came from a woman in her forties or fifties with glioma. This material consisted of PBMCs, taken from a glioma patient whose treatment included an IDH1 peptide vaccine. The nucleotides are TGTGCCAGCAGCGTAGATGGTAGTCCCTCCTACGAGCAGTACTTC. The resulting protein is CASSVDGSPSYEQYF.